These 5 T cell receptor beta chains share one sample of origin, sequenced in a study of post-analysis software for immune sequencing data. Regarding the study as a whole: Roughly five TRBV segments, including TRBV5-6, TRBV5-1 and TRBV20-1, were more frequent in patients than controls.

The TCR beta cDNA libraries contained unique molecular identifiers. A single record per CDR3 protein comes from TCRdb applying MiXCR to the PCR reads. The sample lists around 770,000 distinct CDR3 sequences; about half were seen once. No antigen has been assigned to these receptors. The sequenced sample consisted of blood. These receptors all come from a girl aged 10 to 17 with multiple sclerosis.

The chain joins TRBV5-6 to TRBJ2-1; 14 nucleotides match TRBD2. V was clipped by 7 bases and J by 7 bases; unmatched bases: 7. Germline CDR1 is SGHDT and CDR2 is YYEEEE. The CDR3 contains 15 residues. DNA for the CDR3: TGTGCCAGCGGCCTTCGACTAGCGGGAGGGAATGAGCAGTTCTTC. Translating gives CASGLRLAGGNEQFF.

The CDR3 here is CASSLAQADFYEQYF. The CDR3 bases are TGTGCCAGCAGCTTAGCGCAGGCAGACTTCTACGAGCAGTACTTC. The rearrangement links TRBV7-9 to TRBJ2-7; D unclear. The ends were cut back, 0 bases at V and 3 bases at J, with 12 bases in the middle. Germline CDR1 is SEHNR and CDR2 is FQNEAQ (reference sequence). The CDR3 spans 15 residues.

This clonotype was observed a few times. The J gene is TRBJ2-1, the V gene TRBV12-3 or TRBV12-4; 9 bases map to TRBD1. Trimming at V came to 4 bases and at J to 7 bases, leaving 8 bases not matched to a gene. The CDR3 spans 15 residues. The CDR3 DNA sequence: TGTGCCAGCAGTTCCGGACAGGGGCAAGGGAATGAGCAGTTCTTC. It specifies CASSSGQGQGNEQFF.

This rearrangement joins TRBV20-1 to TRBJ2-7, with D unclear. The germline V gene encodes CDR1 DFQATT and CDR2 SNEGSKA (reference sequence). V dropped 2 bases and J dropped 2 bases, with 13 bases sitting between them. CDR3 length: 14 residues. CDR3 sequence: CSARNSGPTYEQYF. Written as DNA, the CDR3 is TGCAGTGCTAGAAATTCTGGACCAACCTACGAGCAGTACTTC.

The genes are TRBV7-6 and TRBJ2-3; 8 bases align to TRBD2. CDR1 is SGHVS, CDR2 FNYEAQ, per germline. This CDR3 comprises 17 residues. The J segment lost 3 bases and the V segment lost 1 base, leaving 9 bases of the junction unmatched. The CDR3 here is CASSLGASGSRTDTQYF. CDR3 in DNA: TGTGCCAGCAGCTTAGGCGCCAGCGGGAGTAGGACAGATACGCAGTATTTT.